This is a list of T cell receptor beta chains from one sample in a study of T cell clusters in autoimmune cytopenias. With the multiplex PCR reads reprocessed, TCRdb shows one record per CDR3 protein and no DNA. This sample contains about 5,000 distinct CDR3 sequences. Sequencing used peripheral blood. Receptor source: a human donor with an autoimmune cytopenia or autoimmune hepatitis (not recorded which). Both conserved end residues are part of each CDR3. For some rows the clone size is stated as once, few or many, or as a class when expanded; others skip it.

V gene	J gene	clone size	CDR3 protein
TRBV12-3/TRBV12-4	TRBJ1-6	medium-sized	CASSTGQGAASYNSPLHF
TRBV30	TRBJ1-1	medium-sized	CAWSVQARTEAFF
TRBV5-1	TRBJ2-7	NA	CASSQAGTGGYEQYF
TRBV6-6	TRBJ2-7	medium-sized	CASSPQGSTYEQYF
TRBV7-6	TRBJ2-1	medium-sized	CASSLAAQSYNEQFF
TRBV5-6	TRBJ2-1	NA	CASSFEGRGGHNEQFF
TRBV27	TRBJ1-1	medium-sized	CASSLGQGVTEAFF
TRBV18	TRBJ2-2	NA	CASSPAAGRATGELFF
TRBV12-3/TRBV12-4	TRBJ2-2	medium-sized	CASSLVSGGAGELFF
TRBV6-1	TRBJ2-3	medium-sized	CASWSGLALGDTQYF
TRBV24-1	TRBJ2-2	NA	CATSDTGTGGTGELFF
TRBV6-5	TRBJ1-3	NA	CASSESPGSGNTIYF
TRBV27	TRBJ2-2	medium-sized	CASSLGAPRTDTGELFF
TRBV6-1	TRBJ2-3	medium-sized	CASSESSGGAGLPTDTQYF
TRBV30	TRBJ1-4	medium-sized	CAWSVSGFGEKLFF
TRBV29-1	TRBJ1-2	medium-sized	CSVQRDLDNYGYTF
TRBV6-5	TRBJ1-4	NA	CASRRSLQAPATNEKLFF
TRBV5-4	TRBJ2-2	NA	CASSLLTSGNTGELFF
TRBV11-1	TRBJ2-5	medium-sized	CASSLLAGGPQETQYF
TRBV20-1	TRBJ2-2	NA	CSARKGWTSNTGELFF
TRBV5-1	TRBJ1-1	NA	CASSSTGGTGASRTEAFF
TRBV5-6	TRBJ1-3	medium-sized	CASSLGSGIGNTIYF
TRBV7-9	TRBJ1-1	NA	CASSVTGGRNTEAFF
TRBV12-3/TRBV12-4	TRBJ1-5	NA	CASTTARQPQHF
TRBV5-1	TRBJ2-3	NA	CASSFYGGGTDTQYF
TRBV11-2	TRBJ1-3	NA	CASSSVNYGNTIYF
TRBV18	TRBJ2-2	medium-sized	CASSPSVDGELFF
TRBV6-5	TRBJ2-7	medium-sized	CASNPDSYEQYF
TRBV7-9	TRBJ1-5	NA	CASSPGMLGTGRSNQPQHF
TRBV18	TRBJ1-3	medium-sized	CASSPVPPYSGNTIYF
TRBV20-1	TRBJ2-7	NA	CSAYRDEADEQYF
TRBV19	TRBJ1-2	medium-sized	CASRQDSAGYTF
TRBV12-3/TRBV12-4	TRBJ2-1	NA	CASSPTLGLAGESSYNEQFF
TRBV19	TRBJ2-3	medium-sized	CATSGVGTDTQYF
TRBV4-1	TRBJ2-7	NA	CASSQEREQYF
TRBV10-3	TRBJ2-1	medium-sized	CAISAGNEQFF
TRBV19	TRBJ1-1	NA	CASSQGLNTEAFF
TRBV12-3/TRBV12-4	TRBJ1-2	NA	CASTLFGGPAVYGYTF
TRBV29-1	TRBJ2-3	medium-sized	CSVRPTSGGAPDTQYF
TRBV12-3/TRBV12-4	TRBJ1-1	NA	CASSLQGGTEAFF
TRBV29-1	TRBJ2-1	medium-sized	CSGGQATYNEQFF
TRBV12-3/TRBV12-4	TRBJ2-7	NA	CASRGGGTATYEQYF
TRBV19	TRBJ1-2	medium-sized	CASSHSTGFDYGYTF
TRBV29-1	TRBJ2-2	NA	CSANRGHTGELFF
TRBV7-2	TRBJ2-5	NA	CASRPGASGETQYF
TRBV6-2/TRBV6-3	TRBJ2-3	medium-sized	CASSSDGTDTQYF
TRBV12-3/TRBV12-4	TRBJ2-1	medium-sized	CASKAQISGAYNEQFF
TRBV6-1	TRBJ2-5	medium-sized	CAEGAGAVGETQYF
TRBV27	TRBJ1-2	NA	CASSYGGATYGYTF
TRBV6-5	TRBJ1-2	medium-sized	CASRRLTGDGYTF
TRBV5-1	TRBJ2-7	NA	CASSLGAGLEQYF
TRBV30	TRBJ1-2	NA	CALEGLGYGYTF
TRBV29-1	TRBJ2-7	medium-sized	CSVLYRGSSYEQYF
TRBV7-6	TRBJ1-1	NA	CASSPRTGNTEAFF
TRBV20-1	TRBJ1-1	NA	CSGVKDTEAFF
TRBV11-1	TRBJ2-7	medium-sized	CASSTRAAYEQYF
TRBV7-3	TRBJ1-2	NA	CASSGDRVGYTF